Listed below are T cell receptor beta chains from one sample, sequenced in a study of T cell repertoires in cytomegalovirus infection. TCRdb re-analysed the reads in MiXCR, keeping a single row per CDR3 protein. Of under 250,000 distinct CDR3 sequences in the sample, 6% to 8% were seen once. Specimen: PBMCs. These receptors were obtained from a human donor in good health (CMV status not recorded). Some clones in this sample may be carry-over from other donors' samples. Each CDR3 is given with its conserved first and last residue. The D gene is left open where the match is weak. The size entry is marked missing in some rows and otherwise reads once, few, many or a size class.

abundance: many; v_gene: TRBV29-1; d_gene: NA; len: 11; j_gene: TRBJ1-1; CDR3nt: TGCAGCGTTCGAGACGCCCTTGAAGCTTTCTTT; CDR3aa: CSVRDALEAFF
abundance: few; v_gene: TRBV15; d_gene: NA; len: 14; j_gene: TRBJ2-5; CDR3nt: TGTGCCACCAGCAGCGCCGGGGGCCAGGAGACCCAGTACTTC; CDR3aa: CATSSAGGQETQYF
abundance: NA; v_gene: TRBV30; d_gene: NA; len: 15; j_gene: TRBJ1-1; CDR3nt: TGTGCCTGGAGTAAGGAGGGATCGGGTAGGACTGAAGCTTTCTTT; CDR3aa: CAWSKEGSGRTEAFF
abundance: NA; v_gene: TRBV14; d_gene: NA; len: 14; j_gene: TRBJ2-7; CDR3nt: TGTGCCAGCAGCCTCACCACAGGGAGGCGGGAGCAGTACTTC; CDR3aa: CASSLTTGRREQYF
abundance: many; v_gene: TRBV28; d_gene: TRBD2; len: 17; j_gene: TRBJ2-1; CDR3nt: TGTGCCAGCAGCCGACTAGCGGGTAGACGGGGATACAATGAGCAGTTCTTC; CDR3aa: CASSRLAGRRGYNEQFF
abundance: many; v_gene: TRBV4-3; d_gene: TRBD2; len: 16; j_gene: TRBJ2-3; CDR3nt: TGCGCCAGCAGCCAAGATCGCGGGGGGGTGACAGATACGCAGTATTTT; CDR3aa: CASSQDRGGVTDTQYF
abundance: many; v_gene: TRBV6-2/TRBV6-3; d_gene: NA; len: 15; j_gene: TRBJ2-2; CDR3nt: TGTGCCAGCAGTTATCAGGAAGGTTGGTCCGGGGAGCTGTTTTTT; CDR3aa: CASSYQEGWSGELFF
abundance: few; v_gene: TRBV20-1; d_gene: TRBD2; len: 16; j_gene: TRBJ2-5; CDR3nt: TGCAGTGCTAGTTCGAGCGGGGGGCCTATAACGGAGACCCAGTACTTC; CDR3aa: CSASSSGGPITETQYF
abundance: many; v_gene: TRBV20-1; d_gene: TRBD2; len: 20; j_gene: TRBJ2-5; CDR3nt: TGCAGTGCTAGCAAGCTGCGGGGACTAGCGGGGGCCACCGCCCAAGAGACCCAGTACTTC; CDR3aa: CSASKLRGLAGATAQETQYF
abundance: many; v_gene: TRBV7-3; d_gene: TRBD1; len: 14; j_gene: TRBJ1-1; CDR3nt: TGTGCCAGCAGCACAGGGACAGGGGTGACTGAAGCTTTCTTT; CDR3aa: CASSTGTGVTEAFF
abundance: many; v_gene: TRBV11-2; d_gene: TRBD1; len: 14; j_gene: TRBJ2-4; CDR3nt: TGTGCCAGCAGAGAGCCCAGGGGGACAAACATTCAGTACTTC; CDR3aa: CASREPRGTNIQYF
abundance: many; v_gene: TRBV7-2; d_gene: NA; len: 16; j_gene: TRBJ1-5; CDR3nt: TGTGCCAGCAGCTACCTTGGGGGTTTTAGCAATCAGCCCCAGCATTTT; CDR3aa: CASSYLGGFSNQPQHF
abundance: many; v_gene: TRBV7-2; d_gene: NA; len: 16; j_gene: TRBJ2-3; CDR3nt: TGTGCCAGCAGCTTAGATAGTCTTCCCCGCACAGATACGCAGTATTTT; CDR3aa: CASSLDSLPRTDTQYF
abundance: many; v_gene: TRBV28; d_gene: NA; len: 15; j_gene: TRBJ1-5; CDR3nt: TGTGCCAGCAGTCCCCTCACAGGGAGCAATCAGCCCCAGCATTTT; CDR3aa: CASSPLTGSNQPQHF